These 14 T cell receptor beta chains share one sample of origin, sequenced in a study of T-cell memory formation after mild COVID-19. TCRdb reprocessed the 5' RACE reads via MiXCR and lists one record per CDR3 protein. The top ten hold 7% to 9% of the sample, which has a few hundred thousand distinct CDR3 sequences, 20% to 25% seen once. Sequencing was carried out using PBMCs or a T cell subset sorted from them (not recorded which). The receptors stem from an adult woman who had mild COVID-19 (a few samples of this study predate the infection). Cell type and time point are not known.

The CDR3 nucleotides are TGTGCCAGCAGCCGTTACGGGGGGGAGAGGAATGAGCAGTTCTTC. Translated: CASSRYGGERNEQFF. The gene calls are TRBV3-1 and TRBJ2-1, with 8 bases aligning to TRBD2. This CDR3 spans 15 amino acids. V lost 4 bases, J lost 7 bases, and 9 bases stayed unmatched. The germline V gene has CDR1 LGHDT and CDR2 YNNKEL (reference sequence).

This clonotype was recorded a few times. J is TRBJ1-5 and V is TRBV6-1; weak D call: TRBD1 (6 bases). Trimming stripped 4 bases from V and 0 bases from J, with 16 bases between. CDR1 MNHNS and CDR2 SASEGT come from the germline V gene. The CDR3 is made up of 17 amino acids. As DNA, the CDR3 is TGTGCCAGCAGTGGCCCCCCGGGACAAAATAGCAATCAGCCCCAGCATTTT. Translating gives CASSGPPGQNSNQPQHF.

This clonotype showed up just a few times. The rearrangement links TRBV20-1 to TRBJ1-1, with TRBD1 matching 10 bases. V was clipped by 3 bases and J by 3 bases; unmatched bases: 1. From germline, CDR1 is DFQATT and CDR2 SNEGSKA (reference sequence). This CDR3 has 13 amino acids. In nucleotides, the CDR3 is TGCAGTGCTAGGGGACAGGGGCACACTGAAGCTTTCTTT. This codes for CSARGQGHTEAFF.

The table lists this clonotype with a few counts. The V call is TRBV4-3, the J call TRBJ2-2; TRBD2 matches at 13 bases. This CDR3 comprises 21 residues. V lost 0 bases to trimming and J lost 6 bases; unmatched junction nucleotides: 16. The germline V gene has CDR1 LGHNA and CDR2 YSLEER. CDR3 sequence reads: CASSQDLQTSGRNIGSGELFF. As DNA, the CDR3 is TGCGCCAGCAGCCAAGACCTGCAGACTAGCGGGAGGAATATAGGCTCCGGGGAGCTGTTTTTT.

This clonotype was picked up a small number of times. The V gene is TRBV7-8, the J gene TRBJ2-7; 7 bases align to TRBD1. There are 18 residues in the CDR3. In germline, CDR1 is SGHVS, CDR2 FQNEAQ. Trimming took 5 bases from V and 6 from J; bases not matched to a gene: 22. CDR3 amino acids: CASSPGRSTEGALGEQYF. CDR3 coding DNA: TGTGCCAGCAGCCCAGGAAGAAGTACAGAGGGGGCACTTGGCGAGCAGTACTTC. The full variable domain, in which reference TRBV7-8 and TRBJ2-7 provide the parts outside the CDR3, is GAGVSQSPRYKVAKRGQDVALRCDPISGHVSLFWYQQALGQGPEFLTYFQNEAQLDKSGLPSDRFFAERPEGSVSTLKIQRTQQEDSAVYLCASSPGRSTEGALGEQYFGPGTRLTVT.

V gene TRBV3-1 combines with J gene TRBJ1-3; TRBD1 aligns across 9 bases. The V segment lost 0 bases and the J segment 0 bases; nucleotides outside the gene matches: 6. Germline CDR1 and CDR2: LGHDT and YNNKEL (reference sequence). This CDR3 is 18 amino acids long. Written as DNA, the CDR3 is TGTGCCAGCAGCCAAGAGGCAGGACAGGGGACCTCTGGAAACACCATATATTTT. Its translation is CASSQEAGQGTSGNTIYF.

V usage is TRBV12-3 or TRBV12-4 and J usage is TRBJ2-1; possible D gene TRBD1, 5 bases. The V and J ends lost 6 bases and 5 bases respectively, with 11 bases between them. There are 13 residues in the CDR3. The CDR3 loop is CASSTTVDNEQFF. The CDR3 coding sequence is TGTGCCAGCAGCACGACAGTAGACAATGAGCAGTTCTTC.

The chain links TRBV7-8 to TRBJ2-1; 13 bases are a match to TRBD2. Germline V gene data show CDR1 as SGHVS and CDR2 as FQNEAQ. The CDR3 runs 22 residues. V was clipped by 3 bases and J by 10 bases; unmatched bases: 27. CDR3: CASSFHIHPRPQGLAGRDEQFF. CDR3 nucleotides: TGTGCCAGCAGCTTCCATATACACCCTAGGCCACAGGGACTAGCGGGGAGAGACGAGCAGTTCTTC.

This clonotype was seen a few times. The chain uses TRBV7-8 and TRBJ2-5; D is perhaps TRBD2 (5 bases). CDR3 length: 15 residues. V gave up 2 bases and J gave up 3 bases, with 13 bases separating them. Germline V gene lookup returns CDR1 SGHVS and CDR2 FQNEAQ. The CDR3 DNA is TGTGCCAGCAGCTTACCCAGCGGACTCAAAGAGACCCAGTACTTC. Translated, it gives CASSLPSGLKETQYF.

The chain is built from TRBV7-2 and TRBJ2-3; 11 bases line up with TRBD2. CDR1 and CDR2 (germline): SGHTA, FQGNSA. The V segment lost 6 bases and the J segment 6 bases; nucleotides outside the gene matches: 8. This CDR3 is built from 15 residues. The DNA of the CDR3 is TGTGCCAGCAGAGTGACTAGCGGGGCTGTTGATACGCAGTATTTT. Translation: CASRVTSGAVDTQYF.

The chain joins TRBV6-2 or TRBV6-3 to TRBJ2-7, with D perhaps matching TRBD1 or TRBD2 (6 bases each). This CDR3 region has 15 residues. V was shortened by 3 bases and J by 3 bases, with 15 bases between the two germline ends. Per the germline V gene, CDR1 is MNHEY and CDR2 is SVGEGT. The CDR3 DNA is TGTGCCAGCAGTTATTCGCAAAGGGGGGACTACGAGCAGTACTTC. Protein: CASSYSQRGDYEQYF.

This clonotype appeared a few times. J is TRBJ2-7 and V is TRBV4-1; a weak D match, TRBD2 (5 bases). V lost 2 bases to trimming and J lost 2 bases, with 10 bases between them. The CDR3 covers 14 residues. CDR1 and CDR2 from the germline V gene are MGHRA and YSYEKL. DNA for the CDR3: TGCGCCAGCAGCCAATCCGGGGAAACCTACGAGCAGTACTTC. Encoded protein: CASSQSGETYEQYF.

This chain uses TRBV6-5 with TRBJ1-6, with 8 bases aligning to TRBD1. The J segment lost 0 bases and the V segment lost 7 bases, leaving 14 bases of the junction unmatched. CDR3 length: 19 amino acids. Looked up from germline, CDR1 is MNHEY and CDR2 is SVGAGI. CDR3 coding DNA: TGTGCCAGCACCCGCCGGGGGACAGGAAAGACCTCCTATAATTCACCCCTCCACTTT. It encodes CASTRRGTGKTSYNSPLHF.

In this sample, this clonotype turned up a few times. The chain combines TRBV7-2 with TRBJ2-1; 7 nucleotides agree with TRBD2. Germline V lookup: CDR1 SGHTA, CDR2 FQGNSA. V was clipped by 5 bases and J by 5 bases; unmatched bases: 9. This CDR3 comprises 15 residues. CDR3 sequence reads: CASSPALAPNNEQFF. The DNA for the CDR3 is TGTGCCAGCAGCCCAGCACTAGCGCCCAACAATGAGCAGTTCTTC. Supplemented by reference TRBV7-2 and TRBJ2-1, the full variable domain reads GAGVSQSPSNKVTEKGKDVELRCDPISGHTALYWYRQSLGQGLEFLIYFQGNSAPDKSGLPSDRFSAERTGGSVSTLTIQRTQQEDSAVYLCASSPALAPNNEQFFGPGTRLTVL.